Below are 3 T cell receptor beta chains sequenced from a single sample in a study of radiotherapy plus CTLA-4 blockade in lung cancer. Data came from immunoSEQ multiplex PCR; TCRdb stores just in-frame clones and leaves some out. The sample has approximately 98,000 clones, approximately 85% seen once. The sample here was peripheral blood, taken from a patient treated with radiotherapy plus ipilimumab. All receptors derive from a human donor with non-small cell lung cancer who had a partial response to radiotherapy plus ipilimumab.

This clone was observed a few times. The rearrangement uses TRBV28 and TRBJ1-1; D is perhaps TRBD1 (6 bases). V lost 7 bases to trimming and J lost 4 bases, with 19 bases between them. The CDR3 extends over 15 amino acids. Per germline, CDR1 MDHEN and CDR2 SYDVKM. CDR3 DNA: TGTGCCAGCACAGTGGGGGCTTCGGGTAGCACTGAAGCTTTCTTT. As protein: CASTVGASGSTEAFF.

V usage is TRBV12-5 and J usage is TRBJ2-5; TRBD1 might be the D (6 bases). CDR3 length: 13 amino acids. Germline V gene data show CDR1 as LGHNT and CDR2 as FRNRAP. Between the trimmed V and J ends, which lost 6 bases and 4 bases, there was a span of 12 bases. The CDR3 is CASGSGTPETQYF. The CDR3 coding sequence is TGTGCTAGTGGCTCCGGGACACCAGAGACCCAGTACTTC.

This clone came up a few times. The V and J genes are TRBV30 and TRBJ2-7; 7 nucleotides line up with TRBD1. The J segment lost 2 bases and the V segment lost 0 bases, leaving 7 bases of the junction unmatched. The V gene's germline CDR1 is GTSNPN and CDR2 SVGIG (reference sequence). This CDR3 is built from 15 residues. CDR3 sequence (DNA): TGTGCCTGGAGTGTAATGGGACAGAGGGCCTACGAGCAGTACTTC. It specifies CAWSVMGQRAYEQYF.